These 17 T cell receptor beta chains were sequenced from one sample in a study of shared clonotypes between healthy human individuals. The table came from immunoSEQ multiplex PCR; TCRdb's copy has only in-frame clones and leaves some out. The table records 2 million to 2.5 million clones, less than 95% of them present only once. The sequencing input was naive CD4+ T cells from PBMCs. Noted subset: CD45RA+ positively selected. All receptors derive from a man younger than 30 in good health. Some clones in this sample may be carry-over from other donors' samples.

The rearrangement uses TRBV10-3 and TRBJ2-1, with 13 bases matching TRBD2. The CDR3 totals 14 residues. Germline trimming cut 6 bases from V and 5 bases from J; bases unmatched to any gene: 1. Per germline, CDR1 ENHRY and CDR2 SYGVKD. The CDR3: CAIRGTSGNNEQFF. The CDR3 region has the DNA TGTGCCATCAGGGGGACTAGCGGGAACAATGAGCAGTTCTTC.

This clone was seen a handful of times. The genes are TRBV6-1 and TRBJ1-1; D unclear. This CDR3 is 12 amino acids long. Germline CDR1 and CDR2: MNHNS and SASEGT. V gave up 5 bases and J gave up 4 bases, with 8 bases separating them. The CDR3 sequence is CASSRHGTEAFF. CDR3 in DNA: TGTGCCAGCAGTAGACACGGCACTGAAGCTTTCTTT.

The rearrangement links TRBV5-4 to TRBJ1-1, with D hard to call. The CDR3 runs 17 residues. Germline CDR1 and CDR2: SGHNT and YYREEE (reference sequence). Trimming left V 0 bases short and J 1 base short, with 16 bases between. The CDR3 loop reads CASSLVGAVGKNTEAFF. The CDR3 region has the DNA TGTGCCAGCAGCTTGGTTGGCGCGGTGGGTAAGAACACTGAAGCTTTCTTT.

This chain uses TRBV6-1 with TRBJ2-2; no reliable D call. The CDR3 extends over 15 amino acids. Germline-derived CDR1 and CDR2 are MNHNS and SASEGT. Trimming removed 2 bases from V and 4 bases from J, with 11 bases in between. The CDR3: CASSENQVRTGELFF. The CDR3 DNA reads TGTGCCAGCAGTGAAAACCAGGTTCGCACCGGGGAGCTGTTTTTT.

This rearrangement joins TRBV5-4 to TRBJ2-5, with D perhaps TRBD1 or TRBD2 (5 bases each). This CDR3 region has 15 residues. Trimming pared 6 bases from V and 1 base from J, leaving 16 bases between. Germline V gives CDR1 SGHNT, CDR2 YYREEE (reference sequence). The CDR3 DNA reads as TGTGCCAGCACCCTTGGGCAGGGACCCCAAGAGACCCAGTACTTC. This encodes CASTLGQGPQETQYF.

V and J are TRBV30 and TRBJ1-5; possible D gene TRBD1, 5 bases. Germline V CDR1 and CDR2: GTSNPN, SVGIG (reference sequence). Trimming left V 2 bases short and J 3 bases short, with 17 bases between. The CDR3 runs to 16 residues. CDR3 in amino acids: CAWSPDWSGINQPQHF. DNA for the CDR3: TGTGCCTGGAGTCCGGACTGGTCAGGGATCAATCAGCCCCAGCATTTT. The entire variable domain, with the rest obtained from reference TRBV30 and TRBJ1-5, is as follows: SQTIHQWPATLVQPVGSPLSLECTVEGTSNPNLYWYRQAAGRGLQLLFYSVGIGQISSEVPQNLSASRPQDRQFILSSKKLLLSDSGFYLCAWSPDWSGINQPQHFGDGTRLSIL.

The chain joins TRBV7-6 to TRBJ2-2, with 9 bases matching TRBD1. The CDR3 loop spans 17 amino acids. Germline CDR1 reads SGHVS; CDR2 reads FNYEAQ. The V segment lost 3 bases and the J segment 4 bases; nucleotides outside the gene matches: 9. DNA of the CDR3: TGTGCCAGCAGCTTTGTGTTGGGACAGGGTTTCACCGGGGAGCTGTTTTTT. Its translation: CASSFVLGQGFTGELFF.

As to this clone: The same CDR3 also results from other DNA sequences found in this sample. The chain combines TRBV10-3 with TRBJ2-1; a weak D match, TRBD2 (6 bases). The V gene lost 0 bases and the J gene lost 4 bases, with 10 bases spanning the gap. CDR3 length: 15 amino acids. Germline-derived CDR1 and CDR2 are ENHRY and SYGVKD. The CDR3 nucleotides are TGTGCCATCAGTGAGTCGGGGGGATCGTACAATGAGCAGTTCTTC. It specifies CAISESGGSYNEQFF.

The J gene is TRBJ1-1, the V gene TRBV28, with a possible D match to TRBD1 (6 bases). CDR1 and CDR2 from the germline V gene are MDHEN and SYDVKM. The CDR3 contains 15 residues. V lost 5 bases to trimming and J lost 0 bases, with 13 bases between them. CDR3 residues: CASSHLRDMNTEAFF. CDR3 coding DNA: TGTGCCAGCAGTCATTTACGGGACATGAACACTGAAGCTTTCTTT.

This sequence joins TRBV7-9 and TRBJ2-5; D perhaps matches TRBD1 (6 bases). Germline V gene lookup returns CDR1 SEHNR and CDR2 FQNEAQ (reference sequence). The CDR3 has 16 residues. The ends were cut back, 2 bases at V and 5 bases at J, with 18 bases in the middle. In DNA, the CDR3 is TGTGCCAGCAGCTTAAAAGCCTCGGGACATTGGGAGACCCAGTACTTC. Translated: CASSLKASGHWETQYF. The entire variable domain, with the rest obtained from reference TRBV7-9 and TRBJ2-5, is as follows: DTGVSQNPRHKITKRGQNVTFRCDPISEHNRLYWYRQTLGQGPEFLTYFQNEAQLEKSRLLSDRFSAERPKGSFSTLEIQRTEQGDSAMYLCASSLKASGHWETQYFGPGTRLLVL.

The CDR3 region is CASSKLALSYNEQFF. Written as DNA, the CDR3 is TGTGCCAGCAGTAAACTAGCCCTCTCCTACAATGAGCAGTTCTTC. The chain is built from TRBV28 and TRBJ2-1, with a tentative D call TRBD2 (6 bases). With 5 bases removed from V and 0 bases from J, the gap between germline ends came to 11 bases. The CDR3 is 15 amino acids. The germline V gene has CDR1 MDHEN and CDR2 SYDVKM.

The J gene is TRBJ1-1, the V gene TRBV6-6, with a possible D match to TRBD1 (6 bases). Trimming stripped 10 bases from V and 7 bases from J, with 13 bases between. The CDR3 is 11 residues long. CDR1 and CDR2 (germline): MNHNY, SVGAGI (reference sequence). The CDR3 DNA follows: TGTGCCATAAAAGGGGGGAATGAAGCTTTCTTT. This sequence encodes CAIKGGNEAFF.

The chain has TRBV11-3 and TRBJ2-2; the D is unclear. V was clipped by 7 bases and J by 7 bases, with 13 bases between them. The CDR3 runs to 13 residues. The germline CDR1 and CDR2 sequences are SGHNT and YENEEA. The CDR3: CASTPRAGGELFF. In DNA, the CDR3 is TGTGCCAGCACCCCTAGGGCCGGCGGGGAGCTGTTTTTT.

The chain combines TRBV5-1 with TRBJ2-7, with 7 nucleotides matching TRBD2. Looked up from germline, CDR1 is SGHRS and CDR2 is YFSETQ. The CDR3 is 14 residues long. V lost 3 bases, J lost 5 bases, and 8 bases stayed unmatched. CDR3 in amino acids: CASSSRTRGDEQYF. The CDR3 nucleotides read TGCGCCAGCAGCTCGCGGACCCGGGGGGACGAGCAGTACTTC.

This clone was seen more than once but under ten times. This rearrangement joins TRBV19 to TRBJ1-2; D not certain. This CDR3 spans 13 amino acids. Deletions cut 6 bases from V and 8 bases from J, with 16 bases between. CDR1 is LNHDA and CDR2 is SQIVND in the germline V gene (reference sequence). CDR3 loop: CASSLQPGIGYTF. The CDR3 DNA sequence: TGTGCCAGTAGCCTACAGCCCGGAATAGGCTACACCTTC.

V and J are TRBV27 and TRBJ2-1; D not resolved. The CDR3 spans 10 residues. Germline V gene data show CDR1 as MNHEY and CDR2 as SMNVEV (reference sequence). The V end lost 6 bases, the J end lost 15 bases, and 12 bases lay between the germline ends. Here the CDR3 DNA reads TGTGCCAGCAGGGTACATCACCGGTTCTTC. This translates into CASRVHHRFF.

The genes are TRBV5-1 and TRBJ1-4; TRBD1 agrees at 9 bases. The CDR3 covers 15 residues. CDR1 and CDR2 from the germline V gene are SGHRS and YFSETQ. V lost 4 bases, J lost 11 bases, and 12 bases stayed unmatched. The CDR3 DNA sequence: TGCGCCAGCAGCGACCCCGGGACAGGGATTGGCAAACTGTTTTTT. It encodes CASSDPGTGIGKLFF. Filled out from reference TRBV5-1 and TRBJ1-4, the complete variable domain reads KAGVTQTPRYLIKTRGQQVTLSCSPISGHRSVSWYQQTPGQGLQFLFEYFSETQRNKGNFPGRFSGRQFSNSRSEMNVSTLELGDSALYLCASSDPGTGIGKLFFGSGTQLSVL.